This TCR beta chain was observed in a study of T cell repertoires in cytomegalovirus infection. On the study more broadly: Peptides in the study included HLA-C-restricted and HLA-B-restricted CMV epitopes. Shared public TCR beta signatures pointed to both CMV infection and a matching HLA type.

Germline V lookup: CDR1 SGHTA, CDR2 FQGNSA. CDR3 size: 18 residues. Germline trimming cut 1 base from V and 0 bases from J; bases unmatched to any gene: 2. General study points: CMV carriers having the relevant HLA were flagged by cumulative public TCR beta family frequency. CMV-specific TCR beta clonotypes restricted by HLA-C were the ones dominating the ex vivo response.

By share of the sample, this clonotype is medium-sized. The antigen remains undetermined. TCRdb reprocessed the reads with MiXCR, giving one entry per CDR3 protein. Seen here are about 280,000 distinct CDR3 sequences, roughly a fifth observed once, and the top ten hold roughly a fifth. This TCR came from a human donor in good health (CMV status not recorded). Some clones in this sample may be carry-over from other donors' samples. The chain has TRBV7-2 and TRBJ2-6, with TRBD1 identical over 11 bases. The sequences come from cultured PBMCs, collected from culture after CMV antigen stimulation. The CDR3: CASSLVGTGGSGANVLTF. The CDR3 nucleotides are TGTGCCAGCAGCTTAGTGGGGACAGGGGGCTCTGGGGCCAACGTCCTGACTTTC.